One sample yielded the 23 T cell receptor beta chains listed below, sequenced in a study of blood T cell repertoires in COVID-19. The table came from immunoSEQ multiplex PCR; TCRdb's copy has only in-frame clones and leaves some out. The repertoire holds a few hundred thousand clones, with approximately 88% as singletons. The sample was peripheral blood. Receptors originate from a woman aged 25-40 years with COVID-19, enrolled during active disease.

The chain uses TRBV5-1 and TRBJ2-7; D is unresolved. This CDR3 is 13 amino acids long. Germline V gene data show CDR1 as SGHRS and CDR2 as YFSETQ. Trimming left V 0 bases short and J 3 bases short, with 7 bases between. CDR3 sequence (DNA): TGCGCCAGCAGCTTGGACGTCTACTACGAGCAGTACTTC. It is translated as CASSLDVYYEQYF.

J is TRBJ2-3 and V is TRBV15; D gene unclear. The germline CDR1 and CDR2 sequences are LNHNV and YYDKDF (reference sequence). This CDR3 region has 13 residues. The ends were cut back, 0 bases at V and 4 bases at J, with 5 bases in the middle. Here the CDR3 DNA reads TGTGCCACCAGCAGAGATATGTCAGATACGCAGTATTTT. As protein: CATSRDMSDTQYF. Full variable domain (missing parts from reference TRBV15 and TRBJ2-3): DAMVIQNPRYQVTQFGKPVTLSCSQTLNHNVMYWYQQKSSQAPKLLFHYYDKDFNNEADTPDNFQSRRPNTSFCFLDIRSPGLGDTAMYLCATSRDMSDTQYFGPGTRLTVL.

J is TRBJ2-1 and V is TRBV9; TRBD2 might be the D (6 bases). Per germline, CDR1 SGDLS and CDR2 YYNGEE. The length of the CDR3 is 16 residues. V was clipped by 3 bases and J by 6 bases, with 19 bases between them. The CDR3 reads CASSAPDRAAGNEQFF. For the CDR3, the DNA is TGTGCCAGCAGCGCCCCCGACCGGGCAGCGGGCAATGAGCAGTTCTTC.

The sample holds one count of this clone. V gene TRBV27 combines with J gene TRBJ1-2; D gene ambiguous. V was pared by 3 bases and J by 4 bases, with 15 bases between. The CDR3 covers 15 residues. CDR1 and CDR2 (germline): MNHEY, SMNVEV (reference sequence). For the CDR3, the DNA is TGTGCCAGCAGTTTGGAGACTTCACCGTCCTATGGCTACACCTTC. Residues: CASSLETSPSYGYTF.

The CDR3 region has the DNA TGTGCCAGCAGCCTAGCGGGAGTTTATAGAGAGACCCAGTACTTC. Translated, it gives CASSLAGVYRETQYF. The chain employs TRBV11-3 and TRBJ2-5, with 10 bases matching TRBD2. From germline, CDR1 is SGHNT and CDR2 YENEEA. J was trimmed by 4 bases and V by 5 bases; bases with no gene match: 7. The CDR3 consists of 15 residues. Looking up the rest from reference TRBV11-3 and TRBJ2-5 gives the full variable domain: EAGVVQSPRYKIIEKKQPVAFWCNPISGHNTLYWYLQNLGQGPELLIRYENEEAVDDSQLPKDRFSAERLKGVDSTLKIQPAELGDSAVYLCASSLAGVYRETQYFGPGTRLLVL.

The rearrangement joins TRBV7-9 to TRBJ2-5; 10 nucleotides align to TRBD2. J gave up 1 base and V 5 bases, and 7 bases lay outside the gene matches. CDR3 size: 16 residues. Per the germline V gene, CDR1 is SEHNR and CDR2 is FQNEAQ (reference sequence). CDR3 protein: CASSAPERGGQETQYF. The CDR3 DNA is TGTGCCAGCAGCGCCCCCGAGCGGGGGGGCCAAGAGACCCAGTACTTC.

The chain carries TRBV27 and TRBJ1-2, with D maybe TRBD1 (6 bases). The CDR3 totals 15 residues. Deletions cut 6 bases from V and 5 bases from J, with 19 bases between. Looked up from germline, CDR1 is MNHEY and CDR2 is SMNVEV (reference sequence). CDR3 amino acids: CASSPRTDRPYGYTF. CDR3 in DNA: TGTGCCAGCAGCCCCAGGACAGACCGACCTTATGGCTACACCTTC.

The chain links TRBV29-1 to TRBJ2-5; 13 nucleotides match TRBD2. J lost 1 base, V lost 7 bases, and 3 bases had no gene match. CDR1 and CDR2 (germline): SQVTM, ANQGSEA. This CDR3 has 14 residues. The CDR3 DNA is TGCAGCGGTGGACTAGCGGGGGCCCAAGAGACCCAGTACTTC. Amino acids: CSGGLAGAQETQYF.

A single count supports this clone. The gene calls are TRBV6-5 and TRBJ1-1; tentatively, D is TRBD1 (6 bases). V dropped 2 bases and J dropped 1 base, with 11 bases sitting between them. Germline values: CDR1 MNHEY, CDR2 SVGAGI. The CDR3 has 15 residues. The CDR3 loop reads CASSYGGRANTEAFF. The CDR3 nucleotides read TGTGCCAGCAGTTACGGGGGCAGGGCGAACACTGAAGCTTTCTTT.

The genes are TRBV25-1 and TRBJ2-5, with 8 nucleotides matching TRBD1. Trimming cost V 8 bases and J 3 bases; bases outside gene matches: 2. This CDR3 has 12 amino acids. Germline V gene sequence: CDR1 MGHDK, CDR2 SYGVNS. CDR3 sequence (DNA): TGTGCCAGCGGGGACAGGAAAGAGACCCAGTACTTC. Encoded protein: CASGDRKETQYF.

This chain uses TRBV28 with TRBJ1-4; no clear D. The CDR3 length is 11 residues. Germline V gene sequence: CDR1 MDHEN, CDR2 SYDVKM. The V and J ends lost 3 bases and 6 bases respectively, with 2 bases between them. For the CDR3, the DNA is TGTGCCAGCAGTTTCGATGAAAAACTGTTTTTT. It translates to CASSFDEKLFF.

The V gene is TRBV10-2, the J gene TRBJ2-1; 14 nucleotides agree with TRBD2. The CDR3 runs to 17 residues. CDR1 and CDR2 from the germline V gene are WSHSY and SAAADI. V was pared by 10 bases and J by 5 bases, with 13 bases of the junction left unmatched. The CDR3 nucleotides are TGCGCCACCCTCCCCGGGACTAGCGGGAGCCCGAACAATGAGCAGTTCTTC. It encodes CATLPGTSGSPNNEQFF.

V usage is TRBV7-2 and J usage is TRBJ2-3; unclear D gene. The V gene's germline CDR1 is SGHTA and CDR2 FQGNSA. This CDR3 is 13 amino acids long. V was trimmed by 3 bases and J by 1 base, leaving 5 bases between them. The CDR3 sequence: CASSLRRTDTQYF. CDR3 nucleotides: TGTGCCAGCAGCTTGCGTCGCACAGATACGCAGTATTTT.

The chain is built from TRBV7-9 and TRBJ1-5, with a weak D call TRBD1 (5 bases). V lost 4 bases and J lost 3, with 22 bases in between. CDR1 is SEHNR and CDR2 is FQNEAQ in the germline V gene (reference sequence). CDR3 length: 18 residues. The CDR3 is CASSWERDWGPFNQPQHF. In DNA form, the CDR3 reads TGTGCCAGCAGCTGGGAGCGGGATTGGGGCCCTTTCAATCAGCCCCAGCATTTT. The complete variable domain, with remaining parts taken from reference TRBV7-9 and TRBJ1-5, reads DTGVSQNPRHKITKRGQNVTFRCDPISEHNRLYWYRQTLGQGPEFLTYFQNEAQLEKSRLLSDRFSAERPKGSFSTLEIQRTEQGDSAMYLCASSWERDWGPFNQPQHFGDGTRLSIL.

The V call is TRBV18, the J call TRBJ1-6; perhaps TRBD1 as D (5 bases). Germline-derived CDR1 and CDR2 are KGHSH and LQKENI. Trimming took off 1 base at V and 12 bases at J, with 10 bases between the two ends. This CDR3 has 13 amino acids. In DNA, the CDR3 is TGTGCCAGCTCACCACTCGACAGAGGACCCCTCCACTTT. It translates to CASSPLDRGPLHF.

This clone was found once. J is TRBJ2-6 and V is TRBV5-4, with D tentatively TRBD1 (5 bases). Looked up from germline, CDR1 is SGHNT and CDR2 is YYREEE (reference sequence). Trimming cost V 4 bases and J 4 bases, with 12 bases left between them. This CDR3 has 15 amino acids. For the CDR3, the DNA is TGTGCCAGCAGCCCTCGTCGGACAGGGGCCAACGTCCTGACTTTC. Translated, it gives CASSPRRTGANVLTF.

Here the CDR3 reads CASSTRDRVQETQYF. The CDR3 DNA reads TGTGCCAGCAGTACCCGGGACAGGGTACAAGAGACCCAGTACTTC. The gene calls are TRBV6-2 or TRBV6-3 and TRBJ2-5; 9 nucleotides match TRBD1. The CDR3 runs to 15 residues. Germline CDR1 reads MNHEY; CDR2 reads SVGEGT. With 5 bases clipped from V and 2 bases from J, the junction kept 6 bases outside the gene matches.

V usage is TRBV30 and J usage is TRBJ2-3, with 9 nucleotides matching TRBD1. V was clipped by 3 bases and J by 6 bases; unmatched bases: 4. Germline CDR1 and CDR2: GTSNPN and SVGIG (reference sequence). The CDR3 covers 13 residues. CDR3 nucleotide sequence: TGTGCCTGGAGCGCCGACAGGGGGGATACGCAGTATTTT. Translated: CAWSADRGDTQYF.

This chain connects TRBV10-3 to TRBJ2-3; 11 bases match TRBD2. The junction had 7 bases not matched to a gene; V was cut back by 10 bases and J by 4 bases. The CDR3 spans 14 residues. CDR1 is ENHRY, CDR2 SYGVKD, per germline. In DNA, the CDR3 is TGTGCCACGATAGCGGGGGGGCAAGCAGATACGCAGTATTTT. Translating it yields CATIAGGQADTQYF.

The chain combines TRBV7-2 with TRBJ1-2; D not certain. This CDR3 contains 13 residues. CDR1 and CDR2 (germline): SGHTA, FQGNSA. Trimming pared 4 bases from V and 8 bases from J, leaving 14 bases between. Written as DNA, the CDR3 is TGTGCCAGCAGCTCACGTCGCCAGGCCGGCTACACCTTC. This encodes CASSSRRQAGYTF.

This sequence joins TRBV18 and TRBJ1-5; the match to TRBD1 covers 8 bases. The CDR3 has 16 residues. V shed 6 bases, J shed 4 bases, and the junction held 11 bases outside the gene matches. Germline V CDR1 and CDR2: KGHSH, LQKENI. CDR3 residues: CASSLTIDRGNQPQHF. CDR3 DNA: TGTGCCAGCTCCCTCACAATTGACAGGGGAAATCAGCCCCAGCATTTT.

The chain uses TRBV6-5 and TRBJ1-5, with TRBD1 matching 7 bases. This CDR3 spans 15 amino acids. The J segment lost 2 bases and the V segment lost 5 bases, leaving 6 bases of the junction unmatched. Germline assignment: CDR1 MNHEY and CDR2 SVGAGI. The CDR3 nucleotides are TGTGCCAGCAGTATAACAGGGGTAGGCAATCAGCCCCAGCATTTT. Translated, it gives CASSITGVGNQPQHF.

The gene calls are TRBV7-9 and TRBJ1-2; D is undetermined. The CDR3 spans 16 residues. Between the trimmed V and J ends, which lost 4 bases and 3 bases, there was a span of 18 bases. Germline CDR1 is SEHNR and CDR2 is FQNEAQ (reference sequence). The CDR3 region is CASSSSLPRGDYGYTF. The CDR3 coding sequence is TGTGCCAGCAGCTCCAGTTTGCCCCGGGGAGACTATGGCTACACCTTC.